These T cell receptor beta chains were read from a single sample in a study of shared clonotypes between healthy human individuals. Only in-frame clones appear in the TCRdb table, and some are missing; sequencing was by immunoSEQ multiplex PCR. The sample holds 2.3 million or so clones, over 90% seen once. Material: naive CD4+ T cells from PBMCs. These receptors were taken from a man in his late teens or twenties in good health. Some clones in this sample may be carry-over from other donors' samples. Both conserved end residues are part of each CDR3. The D gene is left open where the match is weak. Some rows have no size entry. The others give once, few or many, or a class for an expanded clone.

v_gene: TRBV5-8
j_gene: TRBJ1-2
abundance: -
d_gene: TRBD1
CDR3aa: CAVDRNYGYTF
CDR3nt: TGTGCCGTGGACAGGAACTATGGCTACACCTTC

v_gene: TRBV9
j_gene: TRBJ2-3
abundance: once
d_gene: -
CDR3aa: CASSVGSRTDTQYF
CDR3nt: TGTGCCAGCAGCGTAGGGAGTCGCACAGATACGCAGTATTTT

v_gene: TRBV10-1
j_gene: TRBJ1-4
abundance: -
d_gene: -
CDR3aa: CASSEVSQNEKLFF
CDR3nt: TGCGCCAGCAGTGAGGTCAGCCAAAATGAAAAACTGTTTTTT

v_gene: TRBV28
j_gene: TRBJ1-5
abundance: -
d_gene: -
CDR3aa: CASTYSNQPQHF
CDR3nt: TGTGCCAGTACTTATAGCAATCAGCCCCAGCATTTT

v_gene: TRBV4-1
j_gene: TRBJ2-3
abundance: -
d_gene: TRBD2
CDR3aa: CASSQTGTSGSTDTQYF
CDR3nt: TGCGCCAGCAGCCAGACAGGGACTAGCGGGAGCACAGATACGCAGTATTTT

v_gene: TRBV5-1
j_gene: TRBJ2-2
abundance: -
d_gene: TRBD1
CDR3aa: CASSSGQDRSGELFF
CDR3nt: TGCGCCAGCAGCTCCGGACAGGATAGGTCCGGGGAGCTGTTTTTT

v_gene: TRBV2
j_gene: TRBJ2-1
abundance: -
d_gene: -
CDR3aa: CASRGTLDNEQFF
CDR3nt: TGTGCCAGCAGGGGGACATTAGACAATGAGCAGTTCTTC

v_gene: TRBV7-2
j_gene: TRBJ1-2
abundance: -
d_gene: -
CDR3aa: CASSLGRLANYGYTF
CDR3nt: TGTGCCAGCAGCTTAGGCAGGCTAGCTAACTATGGCTACACCTTC

v_gene: TRBV7-7
j_gene: TRBJ2-3
abundance: -
d_gene: TRBD1
CDR3aa: CASSPGQGPTDTQYF
CDR3nt: TGTGCCAGCAGCCCGGGACAGGGTCCGACAGATACGCAGTATTTT

v_gene: TRBV18
j_gene: TRBJ2-7
abundance: -
d_gene: TRBD2
CDR3aa: CASSPPAAGGPYEQYF
CDR3nt: TGTGCCAGCTCACCACCGGCGGCGGGAGGGCCCTACGAGCAGTACTTC

v_gene: TRBV6-4
j_gene: TRBJ1-1
abundance: few
d_gene: -
CDR3aa: CASSSGPLGVTEAFF
CDR3nt: TGTGCCAGCAGCTCCGGTCCTCTCGGGGTGACTGAAGCTTTCTTT

v_gene: TRBV18
j_gene: TRBJ1-5
abundance: -
d_gene: -
CDR3aa: CASSQYPGGSQPQHF
CDR3nt: TGTGCCAGCTCACAATATCCCGGTGGGTCTCAGCCCCAGCATTTT

v_gene: TRBV6-6
j_gene: TRBJ2-5
abundance: once
d_gene: -
CDR3aa: CASSQTRETQYF
CDR3nt: TGTGCCAGCAGCCAGACCCGAGAGACCCAGTACTTC

v_gene: TRBV11-2
j_gene: TRBJ2-7
abundance: -
d_gene: TRBD2
CDR3aa: CASSTPWGGSYEQYF
CDR3nt: TGTGCCAGCAGCACTCCCTGGGGAGGGAGCTACGAGCAGTACTTC

v_gene: TRBV6-1
j_gene: TRBJ1-3
abundance: -
d_gene: TRBD1
CDR3aa: CASTTGQGEGNTIYF
CDR3nt: TGTGCCAGCACTACCGGCCAGGGGGAAGGAAACACCATATATTTT

v_gene: TRBV29-1
j_gene: TRBJ2-1
abundance: -
d_gene: TRBD2
CDR3aa: CSVERLAGTNEQFF
CDR3nt: TGCAGCGTTGAAAGACTAGCGGGAACCAATGAGCAGTTCTTC

v_gene: TRBV11-2
j_gene: TRBJ1-1
abundance: -
d_gene: -
CDR3aa: CASSLPGMGAFF
CDR3nt: TGTGCCAGCAGCCTACCGGGGATGGGAGCTTTCTTT

v_gene: TRBV28
j_gene: TRBJ2-7
abundance: -
d_gene: -
CDR3aa: CASSLIVNYEQYF
CDR3nt: TGTGCCAGCAGTTTAATAGTTAACTACGAGCAGTACTTC

v_gene: TRBV9
j_gene: TRBJ2-3
abundance: once
d_gene: -
CDR3aa: CASGSGVGDTQYF
CDR3nt: TGTGCCAGCGGCAGCGGAGTGGGTGATACGCAGTATTTT

v_gene: TRBV7-9
j_gene: TRBJ1-1
abundance: -
d_gene: -
CDR3aa: CASSLPGANTEAFF
CDR3nt: TGTGCCAGCAGCTTACCCGGGGCGAACACTGAAGCTTTCTTT

v_gene: TRBV5-4
j_gene: TRBJ2-7
abundance: -
d_gene: TRBD2
CDR3aa: CASSSLRPGGPYEQYF
CDR3nt: TGTGCCAGCAGTTCCCTCCGACCGGGAGGACCCTACGAGCAGTACTTC

v_gene: TRBV19
j_gene: TRBJ2-7
abundance: -
d_gene: -
CDR3aa: CASSIRPTYEQYF
CDR3nt: TGTGCCAGTAGTATTCGACCGACCTACGAGCAGTACTTC

v_gene: TRBV2
j_gene: TRBJ2-5
abundance: -
d_gene: -
CDR3aa: CASRERQRQETQYF
CDR3nt: TGTGCCAGCAGGGAAAGACAGCGCCAAGAGACCCAGTACTTC

v_gene: TRBV7-2
j_gene: TRBJ2-1
abundance: -
d_gene: -
CDR3aa: CASSLTDAYNEQFF
CDR3nt: TGTGCCAGCAGCTTAACGGATGCCTACAATGAGCAGTTCTTC

v_gene: TRBV19
j_gene: TRBJ2-2
abundance: -
d_gene: -
CDR3aa: CASSISGVTGELFF
CDR3nt: TGTGCCAGTAGTATAAGTGGTGTAACCGGGGAGCTGTTTTTT

v_gene: TRBV28
j_gene: TRBJ2-7
abundance: -
d_gene: -
CDR3aa: CASSSGPLYEQYF
CDR3nt: TGTGCCAGCAGTTCGGGACCGCTCTACGAGCAGTACTTC

v_gene: TRBV9
j_gene: TRBJ2-7
abundance: -
d_gene: TRBD2
CDR3aa: CASSRRREGGEQYF
CDR3nt: TGTGCCAGCAGCAGACGTCGGGAGGGTGGCGAGCAGTACTTC

v_gene: TRBV5-5
j_gene: TRBJ2-7
abundance: -
d_gene: TRBD1
CDR3aa: CASSLSYGDRAYEQYF
CDR3nt: TGTGCCAGCAGCTTGTCATATGGCGACAGGGCCTACGAGCAGTACTTC

v_gene: TRBV29-1
j_gene: TRBJ1-4
abundance: -
d_gene: TRBD1
CDR3aa: CSVSGTVFGEKLFF
CDR3nt: TGCAGCGTTTCCGGGACAGTCTTTGGTGAAAAACTGTTTTTT

v_gene: TRBV28
j_gene: TRBJ2-1
abundance: -
d_gene: TRBD1
CDR3aa: CASSFWGQGKNEQFF
CDR3nt: TGTGCCAGCAGTTTTTGGGGACAGGGTAAGAATGAGCAGTTCTTC

v_gene: TRBV5-1
j_gene: TRBJ2-6
abundance: -
d_gene: -
CDR3aa: CASSSAPLGANVLTF
CDR3nt: TGCGCCAGCAGCTCGGCTCCCTTGGGGGCCAACGTCCTGACTTTC

v_gene: TRBV19
j_gene: TRBJ2-7
abundance: -
d_gene: -
CDR3aa: CASSGASPTYEQYF
CDR3nt: TGTGCCAGTAGTGGGGCATCCCCGACCTACGAGCAGTACTTC

v_gene: TRBV18
j_gene: TRBJ1-1
abundance: few
d_gene: -
CDR3aa: CASSLQTAEKAFF
CDR3nt: TGTGCCAGCTCCCTGCAGACGGCTGAGAAAGCTTTCTTT

v_gene: TRBV7-8
j_gene: TRBJ1-2
abundance: -
d_gene: TRBD1
CDR3aa: CASSPGQGNYGYTF
CDR3nt: TGTGCCAGCAGCCCTGGACAGGGAAACTATGGCTACACCTTC

v_gene: TRBV27
j_gene: TRBJ2-1
abundance: -
d_gene: -
CDR3aa: CASPGTEQFF
CDR3nt: TGTGCCAGCCCGGGTACTGAGCAGTTCTTC

v_gene: TRBV7-2
j_gene: TRBJ2-1
abundance: -
d_gene: -
CDR3aa: CASSLGAGTSYNEQFF
CDR3nt: TGTGCCAGCAGCTTAGGGGCGGGTACTTCCTACAATGAGCAGTTCTTC

v_gene: TRBV6-6
j_gene: TRBJ1-2
abundance: -
d_gene: -
CDR3aa: CASRNRAVEGYTF
CDR3nt: TGTGCCAGCAGGAACCGGGCAGTGGAAGGCTACACCTTC

v_gene: TRBV5-4
j_gene: TRBJ2-2
abundance: -
d_gene: -
CDR3aa: CASTRGGTRDTGELFF
CDR3nt: TGTGCCAGCACCCGAGGGGGGACGCGCGACACCGGGGAGCTGTTTTTT

v_gene: TRBV4-1
j_gene: TRBJ2-7
abundance: -
d_gene: -
CDR3aa: CASSQDPGREQYF
CDR3nt: TGCGCCAGCAGCCAAGATCCCGGACGCGAGCAGTACTTC

v_gene: TRBV7-9
j_gene: TRBJ1-2
abundance: -
d_gene: -
CDR3aa: CASSPWGPNYGYTF
CDR3nt: TGTGCCAGCAGCCCATGGGGACCCAACTATGGCTACACCTTC

v_gene: TRBV5-4
j_gene: TRBJ2-2
abundance: -
d_gene: TRBD2
CDR3aa: CAGGLAGNTGELFF
CDR3nt: TGTGCCGGGGGACTAGCGGGAAACACCGGGGAGCTGTTTTTT

v_gene: TRBV7-3
j_gene: TRBJ2-5
abundance: -
d_gene: TRBD2
CDR3aa: CASSTWGTSGSGTQYF
CDR3nt: TGTGCCAGCAGCACCTGGGGGACTAGCGGGTCGGGGACCCAGTACTTC

v_gene: TRBV11-3
j_gene: TRBJ2-1
abundance: -
d_gene: -
CDR3aa: CASSAGEDNEQFF
CDR3nt: TGTGCCAGCAGCGCCGGGGAGGACAATGAGCAGTTCTTC

v_gene: TRBV7-2
j_gene: TRBJ2-2
abundance: -
d_gene: -
CDR3aa: CASSQLVGELFF
CDR3nt: TGTGCCAGCAGCCAACTAGTCGGGGAGCTGTTTTTT

v_gene: TRBV5-6
j_gene: TRBJ2-7
abundance: -
d_gene: TRBD2
CDR3aa: CASSLAKSLAVYEQYF
CDR3nt: TGTGCCAGCAGCTTGGCCAAGTCACTAGCGGTCTACGAGCAGTACTTC

v_gene: TRBV15
j_gene: TRBJ2-7
abundance: -
d_gene: -
CDR3aa: CATSGTYESSYEQYF
CDR3nt: TGTGCCACCAGCGGGACGTATGAGAGCTCCTACGAGCAGTACTTC

v_gene: TRBV19
j_gene: TRBJ2-2
abundance: -
d_gene: -
CDR3aa: CASTAGLMGTGELFF
CDR3nt: TGTGCCAGTACCGCGGGACTGATGGGCACCGGGGAGCTGTTTTTT

v_gene: TRBV10-1
j_gene: TRBJ2-7
abundance: -
d_gene: -
CDR3aa: CASSESSWISYEQYF
CDR3nt: TGCGCCAGCAGTGAGTCGAGTTGGATCTCCTACGAGCAGTACTTC

v_gene: TRBV5-1
j_gene: TRBJ1-1
abundance: -
d_gene: TRBD1
CDR3aa: CASSLLGQGVNEAFF
CDR3nt: TGCGCCAGCAGCTTGTTGGGACAGGGGGTAAATGAAGCTTTCTTT

v_gene: TRBV11-2
j_gene: TRBJ1-3
abundance: -
d_gene: -
CDR3aa: CASSLRLGGNTIYF
CDR3nt: TGTGCCAGCAGCTTAAGACTGGGGGGAAACACCATATATTTT

v_gene: TRBV28
j_gene: TRBJ2-7
abundance: -
d_gene: TRBD1
CDR3aa: CASSWIRDSLPYF
CDR3nt: TGTGCCAGCAGTTGGATTAGGGACAGCCTCCCGTACTTC

v_gene: TRBV5-1
j_gene: TRBJ2-2
abundance: -
d_gene: TRBD2
CDR3aa: CASSQTSGRAVGELFF
CDR3nt: TGCGCCAGCAGCCAGACTAGCGGGAGGGCAGTTGGGGAGCTGTTTTTT

v_gene: TRBV10-3
j_gene: TRBJ2-2
abundance: -
d_gene: -
CDR3aa: CATRQESTGELFF
CDR3nt: TGTGCCACCCGACAGGAGAGCACCGGGGAGCTGTTTTTT